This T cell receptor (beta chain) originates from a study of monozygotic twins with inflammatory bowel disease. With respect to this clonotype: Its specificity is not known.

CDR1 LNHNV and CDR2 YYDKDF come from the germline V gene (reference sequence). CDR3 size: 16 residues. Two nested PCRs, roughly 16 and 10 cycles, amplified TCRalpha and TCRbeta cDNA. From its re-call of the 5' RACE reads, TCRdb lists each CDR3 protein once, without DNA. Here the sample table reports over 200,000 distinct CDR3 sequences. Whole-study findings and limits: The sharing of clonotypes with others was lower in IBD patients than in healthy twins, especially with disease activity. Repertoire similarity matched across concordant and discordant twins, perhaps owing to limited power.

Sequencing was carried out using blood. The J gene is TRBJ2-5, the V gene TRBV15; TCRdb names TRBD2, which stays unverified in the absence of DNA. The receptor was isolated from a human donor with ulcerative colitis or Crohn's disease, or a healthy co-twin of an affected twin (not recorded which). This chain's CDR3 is CATSSDGAGPQETQYF.